This T cell receptor beta chain appears in the sequencing data of a study of regulatory T cells in long-lasting Graves disease. General study results and limits: Gene preferences differed: TRBV28, TRBJ1-2, TRBJ2-5 in persistent cases.

The time point: persistent/refractory GD, antithyroid drugs over 5 years with positive TRAb. Extracted RNA from PBMCs served as the source of the TCR library. Per germline, CDR1 MDHEN and CDR2 SYDVKM. The CDR3 extends over 13 amino acids. Deletions cut 2 bases from V and 6 bases from J, with 10 bases between. This clonotype was seen a handful of times. No antigen is known for it. Construction of TCR beta libraries relied on iRepertoire HTBI primers and on Arm-PCR targeting CDR3 regions. TCRdb reanalysed the multiplex PCR reads using MiXCR and keeps one entry per CDR3 protein. The data show about 660,000 distinct CDR3 sequences, 25% to 35% seen once.

This clonotype was sampled from a female donor with Graves disease. The starting material was peripheral blood mononuclear cells (PBMCs), obtained when the disease was refractory, from a patient treated with antithyroid drugs. The chain has TRBV28 and TRBJ1-2; D is ambiguous. The CDR3 loop is CASSLDTDNGYTF. In DNA, the CDR3 is TGTGCCAGCAGTTTAGACACAGATAATGGCTACACCTTC.